This TCR beta chain originates from a study of T cells in Graves' hyperthyroidism and ophthalmopathy. Amplified TCR beta CDR3 regions derived from RNA transcripts. With the HTBI primer set, the TCR CDR3 went through a first round of RT-PCR. TCRdb reanalysed the multiplex PCR reads using MiXCR and keeps one entry per CDR3 protein. The sample has a few hundred thousand distinct CDR3 sequences; under 60% are singletons. Diagnoses were made from clinical symptoms, serum measures (thyroxine and TRAb), thyroid ultrasound and orbital computed tomography. Germline V gene lookup returns CDR1 SGDLS and CDR2 YYNGEE. This CDR3 spans 14 amino acids. Trimming cost V 6 bases and J 0 bases, with 12 bases left between them.

The chain recombines TRBV9 with TRBJ2-5; D perhaps matches TRBD2 (5 bases). This sequence was found in a young woman with Graves' hyperthyroidism. Sequencing was performed on peripheral blood or thyroid tissue (not recorded which). The CDR3 DNA sequence: TGTGCCAGCACCTTGGACTTGAACCAAGAGACCCAGTACTTC. Translated, it gives CASTLDLNQETQYF. Variable domain in full (rest from reference TRBV9 and TRBJ2-5): DSGVTQTPKHLITATGQRVTLRCSPRSGDLSVYWYQQSLDQGLQFLIQYYNGEERAKGNILERFSAQQFPDLHSELNLSSLELGDSALYFCASTLDLNQETQYFGPGTRLLVL.